This T cell receptor beta chain was retrieved from a study of HIV-infected patients and healthy controls. Overall study findings and caveats: Healthy controls carried many MAIT alpha-chain CDR3s, while HIV+ repertoires had few. Healthy controls shared more CDR3 sequences between individuals than HIV-infected patients did.

Reverse transcription used around 480 ng RNA and constant-region primers for alpha and beta. Each of the alpha and beta chains got its own library through chain-specific third strand synthesis with indices. A 12-nucleotide barcode per molecule came from two concatenated random hexamers added pre-amplification. A short first PCR added P5 and P7 adapter elements and a second index. TCRdb analysed the 5' RACE reads with MiXCR anew, one entry per CDR3 protein. The sample gives about 7,000 distinct CDR3 sequences, under 9.5% of which show up once; just over 20% is in the top ten. Roughly three months, about 14 weeks, into antiretroviral therapy, follow-up blood was collected. The repertoire came from unfractionated whole blood and reflected all unsorted peripheral T cells. This clonotype was detected many times. Antigen unknown. The CDR3 is 11 amino acids. V lost 7 bases to trimming and J lost 11 bases, with 11 bases between them. The germline gives CDR1 SGHVS, CDR2 FNYEAQ.

This receptor was identified in an adult with HIV infection. V and J are TRBV7-6 and TRBJ2-2; D possibly matches TRBD1 or TRBD2 (5 bases each). Source: blood, taken during antiretroviral therapy. CDR3 region: CASMGRGELFF. CDR3 nucleotides: TGTGCCAGCATGGGACGCGGCGAGCTGTTTTTT.